This T cell receptor (beta chain) was identified during a study of cytomegalovirus exposure and HLA in healthy donors (TCRdb year 2017). Turning to the overall study: A later analysis indicated that the 90 to 150 validation repertoires were generated on the platform also employed for the approximately 700 repertoires of the first cohort. The study aimed to test whether cataloging public T cell receptors could reveal signatures of past pathogen exposure. The study combined high-throughput TCR immunosequencing, statistical association of individual TCRs with disease status, and machine learning to predict cytomegalovirus infection status. A separate validation cohort of roughly 110 different subjects was used in addition to the 666-subject first cohort.

The CDR3 sequence holds 15 residues, the cysteine and phenylalanine included. The entry retains the CDR3 DNA only, 45 bases that are in frame from base 1. The germline V gene supplies CDR1 SGHRS and CDR2 YFSETQ. V sheds 4 bases and J sheds 1 base, leaving 11 bases between their ends. Receptors were amplified or captured by the immunoSEQ multiplex PCR assay. Concerning the study's data processing: To diagnose cytomegalovirus status from the catalog of TCR beta chain sequences, a statistical classification framework was built. The clones in this table, taken by TCRdb from immuneACCESS, are in-frame only. Not every clone is retained; where verified, under half of the shortfall comes from an unresolved V gene, and the cause of the rest is unknown. The D gene and trimming were derived from the DNA, and the V and J assignments and clone size from that table. The sample table records tens of thousands of clones; roughly 94% of these occur just once. Approximately 0.69% of the sample goes to the ten largest clones.

About this clone itself: Its antigen is currently not known. No base-level quality is on record; no much larger clone is a single base apart.

Study-level results and caveats: The study listed approximately 150 TCR beta chains as associated with cytomegalovirus. The authors suggested that the approach could potentially be extended to other disease states and immunological phenotypes. Across donors, most TCR sequences were observed very rarely, whereas some public TCRs were present in many individuals. In vitro tests confirmed that a few of the cytomegalovirus-associated TCR beta chains recognize cytomegalovirus antigens. In both the original and validation cohorts, the classifier was reported to diagnose cytomegalovirus status with high specificity and sensitivity. All 120 or so repertoires were used to score co-occurrence in the validation cohort in a later analysis, because that analysis had no HLA typing for the cohort. Of the cluster scores, approximately 95% were above 0 in a later analysis, which found that TCRs clustered in the first cohort also tended to co-occur in the 95 to 150 validation repertoires.

Separate from the roughly 700-subject first cohort, the validation cohort of about 130 subjects was the group to which the donors belonged. Sequenced: PBMCs. The source is a woman aged 18 to 35 in good health and CMV-seronegative. The chain uses TRBV5-1 and TRBJ2-2; TRBD2 is a weak D gene call, 5 bases matching. The CDR3 here reads CASSPGRENTGELFF. The sequenced DNA is TGCGCCAGCAGCCCAGGACGGGAGAACACCGGGGAGCTGTTTTTT. Extended through the reference TRBV5-1 and TRBJ2-2 proteins, this CDR3 yields the full variable domain: KAGVTQTPRYLIKTRGQQVTLSCSPISGHRSVSWYQQTPGQGLQFLFEYFSETQRNKGNFPGRFSGRQFSNSRSEMNVSTLELGDSALYLCASSPGRENTGELFFGEGSRLTVL.